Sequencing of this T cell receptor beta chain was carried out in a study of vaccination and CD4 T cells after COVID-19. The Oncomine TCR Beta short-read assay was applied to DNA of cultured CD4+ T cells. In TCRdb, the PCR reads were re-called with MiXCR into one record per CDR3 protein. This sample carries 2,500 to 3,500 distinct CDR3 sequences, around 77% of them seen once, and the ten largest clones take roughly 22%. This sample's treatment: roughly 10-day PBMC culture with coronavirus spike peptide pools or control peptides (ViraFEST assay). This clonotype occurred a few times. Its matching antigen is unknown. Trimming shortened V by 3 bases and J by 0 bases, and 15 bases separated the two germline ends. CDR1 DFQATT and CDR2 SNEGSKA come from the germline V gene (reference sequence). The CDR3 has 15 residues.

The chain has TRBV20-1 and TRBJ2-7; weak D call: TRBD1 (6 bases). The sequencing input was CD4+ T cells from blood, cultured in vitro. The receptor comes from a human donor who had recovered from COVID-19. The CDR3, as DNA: TGCAGTGCTAGGAAGACAGGTGGCAGCTCCTACGAGCAGTACTTC. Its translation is CSARKTGGSSYEQYF.